This paragraph covers one TCR beta chain sequence. The antigen is undetermined. All CD8+ T cell subsets were sorted in triplicate at fewer than 350,000 cells each. CD45RO-CCR7+CD27+CD95- defined naive CD8+ T cells. This sample is drawn from a study of CXCR3-negative and CXCR3-positive naive CD8 T cells. The CDR3 contains 15 residues. In preparing the TRB cDNA libraries, 5' RACE with UMI labels was used. TCRdb derives one entry per CDR3 protein from the 5' RACE reads, leaving out DNA. The sample includes nearly 90,000 distinct CDR3 sequences. Findings and limits, study-wide: CXCR3-positive naive cells had more hydrophobic TRB CDR3s than CXCR3-negative naive cells. Memory CD8+ cells showed much lower diversity, while both naive subsets displayed comparably high diversity.

The sequencing sample was made of naive CXCR3+ CD8+ T cells from blood. Subset given: CD45RO-CCR7+CD27+CD95- naive CD8+ T cells expressing CXCR3 (TNR3+). The sequence was collected from a human donor in good health. Some clones in this sample may be carry-over from other donors' samples. This sequence joins TRBV12-3 or TRBV12-4 and TRBJ2-1; the TCRdb call, TRBD2, lacks DNA for checking. The CDR3 loop is CASTYSGGTYNEQFF.